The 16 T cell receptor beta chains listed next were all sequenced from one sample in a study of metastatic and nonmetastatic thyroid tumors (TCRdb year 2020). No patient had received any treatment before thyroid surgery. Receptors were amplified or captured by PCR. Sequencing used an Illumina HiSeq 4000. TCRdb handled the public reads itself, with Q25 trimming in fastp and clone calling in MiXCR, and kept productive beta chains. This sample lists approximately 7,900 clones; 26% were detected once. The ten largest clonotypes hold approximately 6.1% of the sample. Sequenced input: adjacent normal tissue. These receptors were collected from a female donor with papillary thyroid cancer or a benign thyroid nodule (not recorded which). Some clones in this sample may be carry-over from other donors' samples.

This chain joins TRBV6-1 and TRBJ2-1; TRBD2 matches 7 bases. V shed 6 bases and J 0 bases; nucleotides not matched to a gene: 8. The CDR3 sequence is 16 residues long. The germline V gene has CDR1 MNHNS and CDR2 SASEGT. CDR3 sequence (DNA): TGTGCCAGCAGAGGGGCGGGAGACCTCTCCTACAATGAGCAGTTCTTC. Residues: CASRGAGDLSYNEQFF.

The CDR3, as DNA: TGCAGCGTTGAACCTCTGAGGCTGGGGCGGGGGACCCAGTACTTC. Protein sequence: CSVEPLRLGRGTQYF. This chain joins TRBV29-1 and TRBJ2-5; tentative D call: TRBD2 (6 bases). The CDR3 length is 15 residues. Germline CDR1 SQVTM, CDR2 ANQGSEA. Trimming left V 2 bases short and J 7 bases short, with 20 bases between.

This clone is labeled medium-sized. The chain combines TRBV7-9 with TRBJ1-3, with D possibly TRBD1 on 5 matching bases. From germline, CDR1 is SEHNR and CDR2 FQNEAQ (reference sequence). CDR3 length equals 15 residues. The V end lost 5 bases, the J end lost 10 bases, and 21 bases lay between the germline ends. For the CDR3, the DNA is TGTGCCAGCAGCGGAGGGGAGTGGCAGGTTGATACCATATATTTT. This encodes CASSGGEWQVDTIYF.

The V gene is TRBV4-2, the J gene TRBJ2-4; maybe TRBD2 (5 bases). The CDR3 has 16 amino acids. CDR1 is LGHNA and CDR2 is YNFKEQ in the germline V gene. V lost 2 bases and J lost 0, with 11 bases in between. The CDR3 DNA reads TGTGCCAGCAGCCAATCGGAAGGACTAGCCAAAAACATTCAGTACTTC. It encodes CASSQSEGLAKNIQYF.

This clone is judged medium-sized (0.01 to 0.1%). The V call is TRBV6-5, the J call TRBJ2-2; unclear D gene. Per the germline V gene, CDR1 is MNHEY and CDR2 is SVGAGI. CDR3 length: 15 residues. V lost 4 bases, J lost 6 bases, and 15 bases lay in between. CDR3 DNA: TGTGCCAGCAGTTCTGAGTTCCGATCGGCCGGGGAGCTGTTTTTT. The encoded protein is CASSSEFRSAGELFF.

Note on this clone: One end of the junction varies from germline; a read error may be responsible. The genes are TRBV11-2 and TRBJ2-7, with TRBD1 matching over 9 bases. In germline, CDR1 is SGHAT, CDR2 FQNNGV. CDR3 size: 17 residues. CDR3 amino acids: CASSLGTGGHSSYKQYF. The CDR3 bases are TGTGCCAGCAGCTTAGGTACAGGGGGCCATAGCTCCTACAAGCAGTACTTC.

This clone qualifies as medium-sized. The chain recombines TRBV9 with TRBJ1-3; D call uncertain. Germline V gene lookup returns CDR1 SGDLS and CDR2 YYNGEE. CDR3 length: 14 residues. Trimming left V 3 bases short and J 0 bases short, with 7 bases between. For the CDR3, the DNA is TGTGCCAGCAGCGCCGGTGGCTCTGGAAACACCATATATTTT. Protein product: CASSAGGSGNTIYF.

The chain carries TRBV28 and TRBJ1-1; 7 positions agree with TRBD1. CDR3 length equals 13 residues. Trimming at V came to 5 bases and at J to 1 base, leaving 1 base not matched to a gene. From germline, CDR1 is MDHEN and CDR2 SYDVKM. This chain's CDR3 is CASSPGGNTEAFF. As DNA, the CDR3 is TGTGCCAGCAGTCCAGGGGGGAACACTGAAGCTTTCTTT.

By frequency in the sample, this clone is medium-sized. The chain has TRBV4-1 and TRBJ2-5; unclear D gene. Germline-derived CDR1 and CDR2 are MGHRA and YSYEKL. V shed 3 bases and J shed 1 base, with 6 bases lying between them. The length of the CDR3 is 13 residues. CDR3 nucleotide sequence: TGCGCCAGCAGCCACCCCCCCCAAGAGACCCAGTACTTC. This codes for CASSHPPQETQYF.

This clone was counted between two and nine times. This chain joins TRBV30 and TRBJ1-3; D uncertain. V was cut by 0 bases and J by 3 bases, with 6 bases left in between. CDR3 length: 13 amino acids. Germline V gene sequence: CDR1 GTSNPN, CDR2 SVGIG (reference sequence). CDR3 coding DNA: TGTGCCTGGAGTGTCGGCGGTGGAAACACCATATATTTT. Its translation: CAWSVGGGNTIYF.

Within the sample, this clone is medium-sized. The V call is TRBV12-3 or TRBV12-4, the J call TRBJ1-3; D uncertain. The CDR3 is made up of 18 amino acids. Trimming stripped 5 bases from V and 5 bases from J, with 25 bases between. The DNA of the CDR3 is TGTGCCAGCAGTAGCTATCTTATGGACGGACTGCGCAGAAACACCATATATTTT. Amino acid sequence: CASSSYLMDGLRRNTIYF.

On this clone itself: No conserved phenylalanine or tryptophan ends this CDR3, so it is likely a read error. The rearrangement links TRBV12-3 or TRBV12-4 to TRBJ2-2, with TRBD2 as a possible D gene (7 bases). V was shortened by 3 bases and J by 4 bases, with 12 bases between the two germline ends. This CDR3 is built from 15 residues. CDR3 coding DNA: TGTGCCAGCAGTTTCGCGGGGGCGGCCACCGGGGAGCTGTTTCTT. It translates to CASSFAGAATGELFL.

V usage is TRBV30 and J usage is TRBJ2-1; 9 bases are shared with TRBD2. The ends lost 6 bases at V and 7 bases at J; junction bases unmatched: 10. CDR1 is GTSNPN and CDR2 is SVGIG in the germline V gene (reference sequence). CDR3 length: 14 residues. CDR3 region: CACTREGLGNEQFF. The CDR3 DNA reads TGTGCCTGTACGCGGGAGGGCCTAGGGAATGAGCAGTTCTTC.

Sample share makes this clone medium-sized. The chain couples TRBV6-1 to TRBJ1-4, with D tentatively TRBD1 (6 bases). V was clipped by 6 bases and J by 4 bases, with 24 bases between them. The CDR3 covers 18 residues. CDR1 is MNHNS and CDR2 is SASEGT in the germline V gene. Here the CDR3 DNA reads TGTGCCAGCAGAAAACCGGGACACCGGCTGTACCTTAATGAAAAACTGTTTTTT. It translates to CASRKPGHRLYLNEKLFF.

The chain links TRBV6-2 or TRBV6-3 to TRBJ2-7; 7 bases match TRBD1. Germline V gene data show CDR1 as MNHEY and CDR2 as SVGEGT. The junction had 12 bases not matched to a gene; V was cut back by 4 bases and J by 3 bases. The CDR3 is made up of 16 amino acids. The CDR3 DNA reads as TGTGCCAGCAGTTCTTCCGAGACAGGGCATTTCTACGAGCAGTACTTC. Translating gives CASSSSETGHFYEQYF.

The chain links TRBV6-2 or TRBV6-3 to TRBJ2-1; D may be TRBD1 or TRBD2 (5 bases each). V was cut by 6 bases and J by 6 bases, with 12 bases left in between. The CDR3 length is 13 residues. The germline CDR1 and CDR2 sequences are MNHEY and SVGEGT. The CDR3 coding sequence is TGTGCCAGCAGGTCCCCGGGGACCAATGAGCAGTTCTTC. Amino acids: CASRSPGTNEQFF.